The 11 T cell receptor beta chains in this list originate from one sample, sequenced in a study of tumor-infiltrating lymphocytes in primary liver carcinoma. From about 20-30 mg of unsorted bulk tissue, DNA and RNA were co-extracted together. TCR beta cDNA was prepared out of roughly 450 ng total RNA by means of a constant-region primer. Three nested multiplex PCR rounds, a slightly modified ARM-PCR method, built the TCR beta libraries. Running 9 to 11 cycles apiece, the first two PCR rounds relied on TRBV1-TRBV30 forward primers together with a C-beta reverse primer. One entry per CDR3 protein results from TCRdb running MiXCR on the multiplex PCR reads. The repertoire holds under 150,000 distinct CDR3 sequences, with around two thirds as singletons. The sample consisted of tumor-adjacent normal liver tissue. These receptors all stem from a woman in her sixties or seventies with primary liver carcinoma and hepatitis B virus infection.

Points on this clonotype: At one boundary the junction diverges from the germline segment, which might be a read error. The chain recombines TRBV6-2 or TRBV6-3 with TRBJ2-4; D remains ambiguous. From germline, CDR1 is MNHEY and CDR2 SVGEGT. The CDR3 loop spans 13 amino acids. The CDR3 bases are TGTGCCGGCAGTCAAACTATGACACGGACTCAGTACTTC. This encodes CAGSQTMTRTQYF.

The sample holds a few counts of this clonotype. A read error may be the cause here, since a much bigger clone is one base away. J is TRBJ2-3 and V is TRBV6-2 or TRBV6-3; a weak D match, TRBD2 (6 bases). The CDR3 contains 16 residues. V was pared by 1 base and J by 6 bases, with 17 bases between. Germline V gene lookup returns CDR1 MNHEY and CDR2 SVGEGT. The CDR3 nucleotides read TGTGCCAGCAGTTACTACCTAGCGAGAGGGCCCGATACGCAGTATTTT. It translates to CASSYYLARGPDTQYF.

This clonotype was recorded at least ten times. This chain uses TRBV29-1 with TRBJ1-2; 7 bases are a match to TRBD1. Looked up from germline, CDR1 is SQVTM and CDR2 is ANQGSEA. The length of the CDR3 is 12 residues. Losses at the gene ends were 3 bases for V and 5 bases for J; bases not matched to a gene: 3. DNA for the CDR3: TGCAGCGTTGACAGGGGGAGGTATGGCTACACCTTC. Protein: CSVDRGRYGYTF.

A word on this clonotype: A read error may produce the germline difference seen at one junction end. This sequence joins TRBV6-2 or TRBV6-3 and TRBJ2-2; weak D call: TRBD2 (6 bases). CDR3 length equals 15 residues. Germline-derived CDR1 and CDR2 are MNHEY and SVGEGT. The CDR3 loop reads CASSYSLSGAGELFF. The CDR3 DNA sequence: TGTGCCAGCAGTTACTCCTTATCGGGAGCCGGGGAGCTGTTCTTT.

A note on this clonotype: Germline and junction disagree at one end, which may indicate a read error. V usage is TRBV11-2 and J usage is TRBJ2-1; 7 bases align to TRBD2. Looked up from germline, CDR1 is SGHAT and CDR2 is FQNNGV. This CDR3 comprises 18 residues. CDR3 coding DNA: TGTGCCAGCAGCCCACCCGGGGGGTGCAGGTTCTCCTACGATGAGCAGTTCTTC. This encodes CASSPPGGCRFSYDEQFF.

The J gene is TRBJ1-2, the V gene TRBV20-1; TRBD1 matches 9 bases. The germline V gene encodes CDR1 DFQATT and CDR2 SNEGSKA (reference sequence). V lost 5 bases to trimming and J lost 2 bases; unmatched junction nucleotides: 3. This CDR3 spans 13 amino acids. The CDR3 region has the DNA TGCAGTGCTGGACAGGGGATAAACTATGGCTACACCTTC. This gives the protein CSAGQGINYGYTF.

Turning to this clonotype: This may be a read error, as it is one base from a much larger clone. The chain employs TRBV5-1 and TRBJ1-2; D is ambiguous. The CDR3 spans 11 residues. Germline-derived CDR1 and CDR2 are SGHRS and YFSETQ. V was shortened by 5 bases and J by 7 bases, with 9 bases between the two germline ends. This CDR3 is CASSYLCGYTF. The CDR3 bases are TGCGCCAGCAGTTACCTGTGTGGCTACACCTTC.

This clonotype was counted only a few times. The chain uses TRBV28 and TRBJ1-2; weak D call: TRBD1 (5 bases). Per the germline V gene, CDR1 is MDHEN and CDR2 is SYDVKM. Trimming stripped 4 bases from V and 4 bases from J, with 19 bases between. This CDR3 has 16 residues. CDR3 coding DNA: TGTGCCAGCAGTTCGTCCGGGGCCTCGGAGGGCTATGGCTACACCTTC. Amino acids: CASSSSGASEGYGYTF.

About this clonotype: Relative to the germline gene, one junction end is altered; a read error may explain this. The chain joins TRBV29-1 to TRBJ2-2; D perhaps matches TRBD1 (5 bases). The CDR3 runs to 12 residues. The germline CDR1 and CDR2 sequences are SQVTM and ANQGSEA. DNA of the CDR3: TGTAGCCTCCCAGGGTTAACCGGGGAGCTGTTTTTT. Protein product: CSLPGLTGELFF.

This clonotype was counted between two and nine times. Just one base apart from a much larger clone, this may be a read error. The J gene is TRBJ2-3, the V gene TRBV5-5; unclear D gene. Germline V lookup: CDR1 SGHKS, CDR2 YYEKEE (reference sequence). The CDR3 is made up of 14 amino acids. CDR3 coding DNA: TGTGACAGCAGCTTAACCGGGAGCACAGATACGCAGTATTTT. Its protein product is CDSSLTGSTDTQYF. Using reference TRBV5-5 and TRBJ2-3 for the parts outside the CDR3, the full variable domain is DAGVTQSPTHLIKTRGQQVTLRCSPISGHKSVSWYQQVLGQGPQFIFQYYEKEERGRGNFPDRFSARQFPNYSSELNVNALLLGDSALYLCDSSLTGSTDTQYFGPGTRLTVL.

The V gene is TRBV19, the J gene TRBJ2-3, with a possible D match to TRBD1 (5 bases). CDR3 length: 14 residues. The germline V gene encodes CDR1 LNHDA and CDR2 SQIVND (reference sequence). The ends were cut back, 5 bases at V and 10 bases at J, with 19 bases in the middle. The CDR3 reads CASSLGTTVRAQYF. CDR3 nucleotides: TGTGCCAGTAGTCTCGGAACGACAGTAAGGGCGCAGTATTTT.